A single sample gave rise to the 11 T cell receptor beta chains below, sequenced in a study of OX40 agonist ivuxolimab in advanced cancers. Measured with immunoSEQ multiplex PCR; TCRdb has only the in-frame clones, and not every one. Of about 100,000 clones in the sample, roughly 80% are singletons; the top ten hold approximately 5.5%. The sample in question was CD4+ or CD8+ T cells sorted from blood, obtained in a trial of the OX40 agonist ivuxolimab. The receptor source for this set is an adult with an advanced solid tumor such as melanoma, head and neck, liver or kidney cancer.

The CDR3 region is CASSLSGTGVINSPLHF. The CDR3 DNA reads TGTGCCAGCAGCTTAAGTGGGACAGGGGTCATCAATTCACCCCTCCACTTT. The J gene is TRBJ1-6, the V gene TRBV7-9; 10 nucleotides match TRBD1. Germline V CDR1 and CDR2: SEHNR, FQNEAQ (reference sequence). V dropped 2 bases and J dropped 7; count of bases not matched to a gene: 8. The CDR3 runs 17 residues.

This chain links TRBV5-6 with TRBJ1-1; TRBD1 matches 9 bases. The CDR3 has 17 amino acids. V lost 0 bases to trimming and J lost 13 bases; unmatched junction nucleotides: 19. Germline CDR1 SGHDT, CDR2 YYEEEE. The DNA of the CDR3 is TGTGCCAGCAGCTTGGAGGACCGGATTGGGACAGGGAGGGTTTATTTCTTT. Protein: CASSLEDRIGTGRVYFF.

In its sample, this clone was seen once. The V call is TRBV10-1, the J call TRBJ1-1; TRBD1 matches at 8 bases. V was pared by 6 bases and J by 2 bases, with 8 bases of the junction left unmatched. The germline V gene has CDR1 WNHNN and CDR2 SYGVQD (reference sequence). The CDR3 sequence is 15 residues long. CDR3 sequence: CASSPGTGDNTEAFF. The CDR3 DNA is TGCGCCAGCAGCCCCGGGACAGGAGATAACACTGAAGCTTTCTTT.

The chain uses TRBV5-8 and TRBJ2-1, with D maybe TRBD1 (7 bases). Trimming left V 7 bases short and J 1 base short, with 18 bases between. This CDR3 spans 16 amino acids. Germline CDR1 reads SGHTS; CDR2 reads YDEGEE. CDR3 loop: CASVGQGGRSYNEQFF. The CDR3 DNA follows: TGTGCCAGCGTAGGGCAGGGGGGACGATCCTACAATGAGCAGTTCTTC. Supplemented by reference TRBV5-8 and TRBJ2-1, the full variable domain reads EAGVTQSPTHLIKTRGQQATLRCSPISGHTSVYWYQQALGLGLQFLLWYDEGEERNRGNFPPRFSGRQFPNYSSELNVNALELEDSALYLCASVGQGGRSYNEQFFGPGTRLTVL.

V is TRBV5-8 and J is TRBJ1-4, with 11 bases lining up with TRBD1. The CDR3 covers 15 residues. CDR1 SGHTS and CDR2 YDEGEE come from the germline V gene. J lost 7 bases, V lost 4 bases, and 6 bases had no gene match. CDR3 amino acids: CASSRTGGGFEKLFF. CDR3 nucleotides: TGTGCCAGCAGCCGGACAGGGGGCGGTTTTGAAAAACTGTTTTTT.

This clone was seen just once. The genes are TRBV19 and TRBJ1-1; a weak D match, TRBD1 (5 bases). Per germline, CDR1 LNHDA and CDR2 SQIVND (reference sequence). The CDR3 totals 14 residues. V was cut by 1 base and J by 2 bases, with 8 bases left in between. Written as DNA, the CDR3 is TGTGCCAGTAGTATAGCCCAGGGAAACACTGAAGCTTTCTTT. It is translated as CASSIAQGNTEAFF.

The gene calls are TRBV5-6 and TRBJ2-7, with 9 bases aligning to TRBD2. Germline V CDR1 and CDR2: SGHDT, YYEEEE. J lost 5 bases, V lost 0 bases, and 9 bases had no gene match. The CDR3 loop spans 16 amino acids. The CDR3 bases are TGTGCCAGCAGCTTGGCCGGCGCAGCGGGAGGTCACGAGCAGTACTTC. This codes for CASSLAGAAGGHEQYF.

CDR3 amino acids: CASSLDPGSYEQYF. The CDR3 DNA sequence: TGTGCCAGCAGCTTAGATCCGGGCTCCTACGAGCAGTACTTC. The chain has TRBV7-2 and TRBJ2-7; D uncertain. The germline V gene encodes CDR1 SGHTA and CDR2 FQGNSA. CDR3 length: 14 amino acids. The ends were cut back, 1 base at V and 0 bases at J, with 7 bases in the middle.

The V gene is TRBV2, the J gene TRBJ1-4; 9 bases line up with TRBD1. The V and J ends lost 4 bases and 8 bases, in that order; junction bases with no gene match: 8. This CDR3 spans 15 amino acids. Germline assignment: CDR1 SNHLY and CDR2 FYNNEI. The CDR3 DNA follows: TGTGCCAGCAGTGTGACCGGGACAGGGACGGAAAAACTGTTTTTT. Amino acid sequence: CASSVTGTGTEKLFF.

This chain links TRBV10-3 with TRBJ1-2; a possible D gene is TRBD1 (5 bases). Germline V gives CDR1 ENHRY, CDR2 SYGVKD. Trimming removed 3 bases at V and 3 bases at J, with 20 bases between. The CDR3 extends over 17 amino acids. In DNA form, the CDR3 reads TGTGCCATCAGTGAATTTCTTCAGGGTGGCCCGCACTATGGCTACACCTTC. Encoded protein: CAISEFLQGGPHYGYTF.

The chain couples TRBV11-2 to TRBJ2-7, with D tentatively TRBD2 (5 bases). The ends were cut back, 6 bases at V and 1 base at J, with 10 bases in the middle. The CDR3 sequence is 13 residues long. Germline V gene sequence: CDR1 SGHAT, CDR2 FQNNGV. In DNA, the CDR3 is TGTGCCAGCAGTCTCGGGAAATCCTACGAGCAGTACTTC. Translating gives CASSLGKSYEQYF.